The sequence of this T cell receptor (beta chain) was determined in a study of T cells in localized non-small cell lung cancer. V was pared by 5 bases and J by 5 bases, with 9 bases of the junction left unmatched. CDR1 is SGHTA and CDR2 is FQGNSA in the germline V gene. The CDR3 loop spans 15 amino acids. The protocol was immunoSEQ multiplex PCR, while the TCRdb copy is restricted to in-frame clones and leaves out a portion. The sample carries tens of thousands of clones, approximately 84% recorded once. This chain links TRBV7-2 with TRBJ1-2, with 9 bases matching TRBD1. This material consisted of peripheral blood, taken before any cancer treatment. This clonotype was sampled from a female donor at least 60 years old with stage I lung adenocarcinoma. CDR3 amino acids: CASSAETGGLYGYTF. In DNA, the CDR3 is TGTGCCAGCAGCGCCGAGACAGGGGGTCTGTATGGCTACACCTTC.